This is a list of T cell receptor beta chains from one sample in a study of cytomegalovirus exposure and HLA in healthy donors. Sequencing used immunoSEQ multiplex PCR; TCRdb keeps in-frame clones, though not all of them. The data show about 140,000 clones, with roughly 80% seen just once and around 4.5% held by the top ten. Sample: PBMCs. The source is a middle-aged man in good health and CMV-seropositive. Each CDR3 is given with its conserved first and last residue. A D gene is named only where the DNA matches it firmly. Clone sizes are given selectively: once, few, many, or a class where the clone is expanded.

abundance: once
d_gene: -
j_gene: TRBJ1-4
v_gene: TRBV18
CDR3aa: CASSRTRNPNEKLFF
CDR3nt: TGTGCCAGCTCACGAACCAGGAACCCTAATGAAAAACTGTTTTTT

abundance: -
d_gene: -
j_gene: TRBJ1-6
v_gene: TRBV9
CDR3aa: CASRAREGLNNSPLHF
CDR3nt: TGTGCCAGCAGGGCGAGGGAGGGGCTGAATAATTCACCCCTCCACTTT

abundance: -
d_gene: -
j_gene: TRBJ2-2
v_gene: TRBV10-1
CDR3aa: CASRDRNTGELFF
CDR3nt: TGCGCCAGCAGGGACAGGAACACCGGGGAGCTGTTTTTT

abundance: -
d_gene: TRBD2
j_gene: TRBJ2-2
v_gene: TRBV11-3
CDR3aa: CASSPGSGAGELFF
CDR3nt: TGTGCCAGCAGCCCCGGTAGCGGGGCCGGGGAGCTGTTTTTT

abundance: once
d_gene: -
j_gene: TRBJ1-2
v_gene: TRBV4-3
CDR3aa: CASSQGHWNGYTF
CDR3nt: TGCGCCAGCAGCCAGGGACACTGGAATGGCTACACCTTC

abundance: -
d_gene: TRBD1
j_gene: TRBJ2-2
v_gene: TRBV9
CDR3aa: CASSWGQDHGELFF
CDR3nt: TGTGCCAGCAGCTGGGGACAGGATCACGGGGAGCTGTTTTTT

abundance: -
d_gene: -
j_gene: TRBJ2-6
v_gene: TRBV5-1
CDR3aa: CASTLTGTGANVLTF
CDR3nt: TGCGCCAGCACCTTGACTGGTACTGGGGCCAACGTCCTGACTTTC

abundance: once
d_gene: -
j_gene: TRBJ1-1
v_gene: TRBV2
CDR3aa: CASSSTEFTEAFF
CDR3nt: TGTGCCAGCAGTTCGACAGAGTTCACTGAAGCTTTCTTT

abundance: -
d_gene: TRBD2
j_gene: TRBJ2-3
v_gene: TRBV2
CDR3aa: CASSGAGGRGDTQYF
CDR3nt: TGTGCCAGCAGTGGGGCGGGGGGGCGGGGAGATACGCAGTATTTT

abundance: -
d_gene: TRBD2
j_gene: TRBJ2-5
v_gene: TRBV9
CDR3aa: CASSVEGRGTETQYF
CDR3nt: TGTGCCAGCAGCGTGGAGGGGCGGGGGACGGAGACCCAGTACTTC

abundance: -
d_gene: -
j_gene: TRBJ2-3
v_gene: TRBV23-1
CDR3aa: CAIGRDGITDTQYF
CDR3nt: TGCGCCATCGGACGGGATGGGATCACAGATACGCAGTATTTT

abundance: -
d_gene: TRBD2
j_gene: TRBJ2-2
v_gene: TRBV25-1
CDR3aa: CASSGVSGTSGSGELFF
CDR3nt: TGTGCCAGCAGTGGAGTTTCCGGGACTAGCGGATCCGGGGAGCTGTTTTTT

abundance: -
d_gene: TRBD2
j_gene: TRBJ2-5
v_gene: TRBV11-2
CDR3aa: CASSSTTSGPLETQYF
CDR3nt: TGTGCCAGCAGCTCGACGACTAGCGGGCCTCTGGAGACCCAGTACTTC